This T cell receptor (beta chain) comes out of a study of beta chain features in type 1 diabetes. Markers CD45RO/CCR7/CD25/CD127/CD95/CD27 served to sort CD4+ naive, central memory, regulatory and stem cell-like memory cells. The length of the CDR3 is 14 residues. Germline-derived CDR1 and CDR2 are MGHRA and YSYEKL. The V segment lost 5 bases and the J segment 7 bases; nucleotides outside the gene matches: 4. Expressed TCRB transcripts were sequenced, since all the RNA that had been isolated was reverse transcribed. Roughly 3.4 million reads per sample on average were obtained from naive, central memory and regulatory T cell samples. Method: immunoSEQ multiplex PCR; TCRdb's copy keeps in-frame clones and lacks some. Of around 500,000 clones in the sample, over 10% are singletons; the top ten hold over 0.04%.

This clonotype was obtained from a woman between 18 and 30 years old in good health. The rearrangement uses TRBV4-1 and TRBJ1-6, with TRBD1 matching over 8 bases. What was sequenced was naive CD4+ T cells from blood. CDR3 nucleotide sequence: TGCGCCAGCAGCTACAGGGGGGACAATTCACCCCTCCACTTT. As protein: CASSYRGDNSPLHF.